The subject of this entry is one T cell receptor beta chain. Its antigen is not identified. Compared with germline, one end of the junction differs, possibly owing to a read error. The length of the CDR3 is 14 residues. Germline values: CDR1 MNHNS, CDR2 SASEGT. This specimen comes from a study of cytomegalovirus exposure and HLA in healthy donors. Notes on the study in general: A later analysis reported that several of the most significant clusters appeared to be linked to common viral pathogens, among them Epstein-Barr virus.

PCR involved 60 Vbeta and 13 Jbeta primers. Libraries were prepared by immunoSEQ multiplex PCR; TCRdb keeps only in-frame clonotypes and omits some of them. Of 65,000 to 90,000 clones in the sample, around four fifths were seen once. This TCR was recovered from a woman in her forties in good health and CMV-seropositive. J is TRBJ2-1 and V is TRBV6-1, with a possible D match to TRBD1 (5 bases). Sequencing input: PBMCs. In DNA, the CDR3 is TGTGCCAGCAATGAACAGGTGAAGTACAATGAGCAGTTCTTC. Protein product: CASNEQVKYNEQFF.